This T cell receptor (beta chain) was captured by sequencing in a study of blood T cell repertoires in COVID-19. Study-level background: Donors in the United States, Italy and Spain gave samples during acute or convalescent COVID-19. PBMCs, B-cell-depleted T cells, or T cells were the source of the cDNA or gDNA that made up the material.

The CDR3 totals 15 residues. V dropped 3 bases and J dropped 5 bases, with 15 bases sitting between them. Looked up from germline, CDR1 is SGHRS and CDR2 is YFSETQ. Authors' processing steps: Cell counts per sample came from amplifying reference gene primers. Data came from immunoSEQ multiplex PCR; TCRdb stores just in-frame clones and leaves some out. From that table come the V and J calls and clone size; the DNA was used to work out D and trimming. The repertoire holds approximately 270,000 clones, about 80% seen once, with less than 20% in the top ten. Seattle patient enrollment occurred during active infection, with longitudinal follow-up thereafter.

The sequence was collected from a person aged 65-85 years with COVID-19, enrolled during active disease. The sample was peripheral blood. This chain uses TRBV5-1 with TRBJ1-5; D remains ambiguous. The CDR3 protein is CASSSEPGSDQPQHF. The CDR3 DNA reads TGCGCCAGCAGCTCGGAACCGGGTTCGGATCAGCCCCAGCATTTT.